This T cell receptor (beta chain) originates from a study of HIV-infected patients and healthy controls. The overall study: About 75% of the sixteen became undetectable by the second bleed, and all after another year of therapy. The study, taken as a whole, reports: Unequal distinct sequence numbers between patients and controls complicated comparisons. Significant mean usage differences between HIV-infected patients and controls involved eight alpha and eight beta V genes.

Germline V CDR1 and CDR2: SNHLY, FYNNEI. This CDR3 comprises 11 residues. This clonotype is termed medium-sized (0.01 to 0.1%). Antigen specificity is unknown. Follow-up blood was drawn about 14 weeks, roughly three months, after antiretroviral therapy began. All unsorted peripheral T cells were captured because whole blood was used without fractionation. RNA came from 2.5 to 3 ml of peripheral blood. Alpha and beta constant-region primers primed reverse transcription of around 550 ng RNA. Alpha and beta chain libraries were made separately by chain-specific third strand synthesis with multiplexing indices. TCRdb fed the 5' RACE reads into MiXCR, producing one record per CDR3 protein. The repertoire holds about 6,600 distinct CDR3 sequences, with around 8.6% as singletons.

Sample: blood, taken during antiretroviral therapy. The TCR comes from an adult with HIV infection. The genes are TRBV2 and TRBJ2-5, with a weak D call TRBD1 (6 bases). CDR3 sequence reads: CAGASKETQYF. The CDR3 DNA is TGTGCGGGGGCCAGTAAGGAGACCCAGTACTTC.